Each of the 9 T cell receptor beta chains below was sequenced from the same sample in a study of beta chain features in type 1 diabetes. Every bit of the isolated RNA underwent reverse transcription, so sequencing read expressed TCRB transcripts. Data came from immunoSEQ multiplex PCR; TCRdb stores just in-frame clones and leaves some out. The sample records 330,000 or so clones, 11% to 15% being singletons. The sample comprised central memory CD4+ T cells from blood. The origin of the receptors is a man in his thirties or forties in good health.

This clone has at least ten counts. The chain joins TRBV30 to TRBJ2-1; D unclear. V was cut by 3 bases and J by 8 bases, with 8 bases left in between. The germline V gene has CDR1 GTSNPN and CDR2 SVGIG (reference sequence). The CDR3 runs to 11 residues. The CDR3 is CAWSSVDEQFF. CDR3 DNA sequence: TGTGCCTGGAGCTCTGTCGATGAGCAGTTCTTC.

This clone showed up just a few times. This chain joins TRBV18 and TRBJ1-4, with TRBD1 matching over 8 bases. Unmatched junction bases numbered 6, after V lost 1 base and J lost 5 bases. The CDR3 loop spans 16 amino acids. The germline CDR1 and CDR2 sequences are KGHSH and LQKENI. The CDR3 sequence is CASSPQYNRGNEKLFF. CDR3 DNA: TGTGCCAGCTCACCACAATACAACAGGGGGAATGAAAAACTGTTTTTT.

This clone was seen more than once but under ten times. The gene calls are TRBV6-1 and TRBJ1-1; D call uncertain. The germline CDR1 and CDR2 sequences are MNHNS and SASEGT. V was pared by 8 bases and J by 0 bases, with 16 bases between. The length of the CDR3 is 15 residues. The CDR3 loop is CASWPLGRLNTEAFF. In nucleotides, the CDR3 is TGTGCCAGCTGGCCCCTCGGACGGTTGAACACTGAAGCTTTCTTT.

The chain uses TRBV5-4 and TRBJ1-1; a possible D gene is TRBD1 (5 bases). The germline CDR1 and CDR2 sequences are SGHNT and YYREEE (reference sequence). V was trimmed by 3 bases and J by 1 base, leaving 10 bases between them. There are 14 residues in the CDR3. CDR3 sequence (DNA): TGTGCCAGCAGCTCATACGACAGGAACACTGAAGCTTTCTTT. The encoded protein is CASSSYDRNTEAFF.

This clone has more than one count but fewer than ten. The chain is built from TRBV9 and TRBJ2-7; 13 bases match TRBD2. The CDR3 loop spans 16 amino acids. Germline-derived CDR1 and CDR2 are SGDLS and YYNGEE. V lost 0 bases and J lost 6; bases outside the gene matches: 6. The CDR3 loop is CASSVGLAGGLGEQYF. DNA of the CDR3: TGTGCCAGCAGCGTAGGACTAGCGGGGGGCCTCGGCGAGCAGTACTTC.

CDR3 amino acids: CASSPPNSYEQYV. CDR3 nucleotides: TGTGCCAGCTCACCACCGAACTCCTACGAGCAGTACGTC. This chain uses TRBV18 with TRBJ2-7; D unclear. The CDR3 is 13 residues long. V shed 0 bases and J shed 0 bases, with 3 bases lying between them. Germline CDR1 is KGHSH and CDR2 is LQKENI.

CDR3 amino acids: CASSLARSLREQYF. The CDR3 nucleotides are TGTGCCAGCAGCTTAGCTCGGTCTCTTCGCGAGCAGTACTTC. The chain combines TRBV7-2 with TRBJ2-7, with D unclear. The germline gives CDR1 SGHTA, CDR2 FQGNSA. V lost 0 bases and J 6 bases, leaving 12 bases between the germline ends. The CDR3 is 14 amino acids.

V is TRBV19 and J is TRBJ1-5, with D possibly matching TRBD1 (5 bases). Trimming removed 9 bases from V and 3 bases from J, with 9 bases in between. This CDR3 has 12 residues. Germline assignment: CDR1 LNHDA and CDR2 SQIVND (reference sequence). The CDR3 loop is CASHRLNQPQHF. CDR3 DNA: TGTGCCAGCCACAGGCTCAATCAGCCCCAGCATTTT.

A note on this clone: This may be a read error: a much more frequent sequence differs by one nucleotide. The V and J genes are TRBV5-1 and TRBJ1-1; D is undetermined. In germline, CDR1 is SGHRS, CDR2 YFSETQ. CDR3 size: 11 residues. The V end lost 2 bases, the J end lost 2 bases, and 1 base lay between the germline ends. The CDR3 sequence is CASSFNTEAFF. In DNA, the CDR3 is TGCGCCAGCAGCTTCAACACTGAAGCTTTCTTT.